The 29 T cell receptor beta chains below were found in one sample sequenced in a study of T cell responses to AZD1222 COVID-19 vaccine. The assay was immunoSEQ multiplex PCR, and TCRdb's table has in-frame clones only and misses some. The sample shows roughly 70,000 clones, under 95% of them seen only once. This specimen consisted of peripheral blood, obtained 28 days after the second dose of the MenACWY control vaccine. The receptors here all came from an adult who received the MenACWY meningococcal vaccine as a control.

The chain couples TRBV5-4 to TRBJ2-7, with a weak D call TRBD1 (5 bases). This CDR3 spans 14 amino acids. V gave up 2 bases and J gave up 0 bases, with 9 bases separating them. Germline CDR1 SGHNT, CDR2 YYREEE (reference sequence). The CDR3 region has the DNA TGTGCCAGCAGCTTAAATAGGGGCTCCTACGAGCAGTACTTC. Translating gives CASSLNRGSYEQYF.

The chain recombines TRBV7-4 with TRBJ1-5, with D perhaps TRBD1 (5 bases). Trimming removed 1 base at V and 3 bases at J, with 13 bases between. The germline V gene has CDR1 SGHVT and CDR2 SQSDAQ. CDR3 size: 16 residues. CDR3 in DNA: TGTGCCAGCAGCTTAGTCAGTCGGACACTCAATCAGCCCCAGCATTTT. Amino acid sequence: CASSLVSRTLNQPQHF. The variable domain in full, completed from reference TRBV7-4 and TRBJ1-5, reads GAGVSQSPRYKVAKRGRDVALRCDSISGHVTLYWYRQTLGQGSEVLTYSQSDAQRDKSGRPSGRFSAERPERSVSTLKIQRTEQGDSAVYLCASSLVSRTLNQPQHFGDGTRLSIL.

The chain uses TRBV12-3 or TRBV12-4 and TRBJ1-2; a weak D match, TRBD1 (5 bases). V lost 3 bases to trimming and J lost 10 bases, with 12 bases between them. The CDR3 has 12 residues. CDR3 sequence reads: CASSFSQGVYTF. DNA for the CDR3: TGTGCCAGCAGTTTTAGTCAGGGTGTCTACACCTTC.

This chain links TRBV28 with TRBJ1-4; 12 nucleotides agree with TRBD1. The CDR3 contains 15 residues. V was clipped by 7 bases and J by 10 bases; unmatched bases: 10. Germline loops: CDR1 MDHEN, CDR2 SYDVKM. In DNA form, the CDR3 reads TGTGCCAGCACATCCGGAGGGACAGGGGGCGCAAAACTGTTTTTT. Translating it yields CASTSGGTGGAKLFF. Filled out from reference TRBV28 and TRBJ1-4, the complete variable domain reads DVKVTQSSRYLVKRTGEKVFLECVQDMDHENMFWYRQDPGLGLRLIYFSYDVKMKEKGDIPEGYSVSREKKERFSLILESASTNQTSMYLCASTSGGTGGAKLFFGSGTQLSVL.

The J gene is TRBJ1-5, the V gene TRBV12-3 or TRBV12-4; D call uncertain. V was pared by 1 base and J by 5 bases, with 6 bases between. CDR3 length: 13 amino acids. CDR3 region: CASSLGEDQPQHF. The CDR3 bases are TGTGCCAGCAGTTTAGGGGAAGATCAGCCCCAGCATTTT.

The chain recombines TRBV3-1 (or the pseudogene TRBV3-2) with TRBJ2-4; 13 bases are shared with TRBD2. Germline assignment: CDR1 LGHDT and CDR2 YNNKEL (reference sequence). The CDR3 is made up of 17 amino acids. V lost 4 bases and J lost 6; bases outside the gene matches: 9. The CDR3 DNA follows: TGTGCCAGCAGCCCTAGGACTAGCGGGAGAGATACAAACATTCAGTACTTC. Its translation is CASSPRTSGRDTNIQYF.

The chain is built from TRBV27 and TRBJ2-3; D not resolved. CDR3 length: 12 amino acids. Germline CDR1 is MNHEY and CDR2 is SMNVEV (reference sequence). Between the trimmed V and J ends, which lost 5 bases and 0 bases, there was a span of 3 bases. CDR3 loop: CASSGSTDTQYF. The DNA for the CDR3 is TGTGCCAGCAGTGGGAGCACAGATACGCAGTATTTT.

This chain connects TRBV7-2 to TRBJ2-5, with 7 nucleotides matching TRBD1. Germline trimming cut 4 bases from V and 3 bases from J; bases unmatched to any gene: 5. CDR3 length equals 14 residues. Germline CDR1 is SGHTA and CDR2 is FQGNSA. CDR3 DNA sequence: TGTGCCAGCAGCTACACAGGGGAAAAAGAGACCCAGTACTTC. It yields the protein CASSYTGEKETQYF.

This clone was seen only once. The chain is built from TRBV11-2 and TRBJ1-1, with D possibly matching TRBD1 (6 bases). Germline-derived CDR1 and CDR2 are SGHAT and FQNNGV. The CDR3 runs to 15 residues. V lost 1 base to trimming and J lost 6 bases, with 15 bases between them. CDR3 sequence (DNA): TGTGCCAGCAGCTTAGCCGGGACATCTCCCCCTGAAGCTTTCTTT. It encodes CASSLAGTSPPEAFF.

The J gene is TRBJ1-1, the V gene TRBV29-1, with unresolved D. Between the trimmed V and J ends, which lost 4 bases and 5 bases, there was a span of 5 bases. Looked up from germline, CDR1 is SQVTM and CDR2 is ANQGSEA. This CDR3 region has 10 residues. The CDR3 loop is CSVAGTEAFF. For the CDR3, the DNA is TGCAGCGTTGCGGGGACTGAAGCTTTCTTT.

The V and J genes are TRBV12-3 or TRBV12-4 and TRBJ2-7; a weak D match, TRBD1 (6 bases). Trimming stripped 4 bases from V and 5 bases from J, with 9 bases between. The CDR3 extends over 12 amino acids. Here the CDR3 reads CASSYRVHEQYF. CDR3 bases: TGTGCCAGCAGTTACAGGGTCCACGAGCAGTACTTC.

J is TRBJ1-5 and V is TRBV7-9; D not resolved. Deletions cut 4 bases from V and 6 bases from J, with 13 bases between. Per the germline V gene, CDR1 is SEHNR and CDR2 is FQNEAQ (reference sequence). There are 14 residues in the CDR3. The CDR3: CASSSYGVSQPQHF. DNA for the CDR3: TGTGCCAGCAGCTCTTATGGGGTTTCTCAGCCCCAGCATTTT.

The V and J genes are TRBV19 and TRBJ2-7; TRBD2 matches 9 bases. The germline V gene encodes CDR1 LNHDA and CDR2 SQIVND (reference sequence). V lost 3 bases and J lost 4; bases outside the gene matches: 7. The CDR3 is 15 amino acids. In nucleotides, the CDR3 is TGTGCCAGTAGTATGAAAGCGGGAGGCTCTTACGAGCAGTACTTC. Protein: CASSMKAGGSYEQYF.

The chain links TRBV7-6 to TRBJ2-3; D unresolved. Trimming shortened V by 0 bases and J by 2 bases, and 9 bases separated the two germline ends. The CDR3 length is 15 residues. Germline assignment: CDR1 SGHVS and CDR2 FNYEAQ. CDR3 nucleotides: TGTGCCAGCAGCTTAGCGGCGTCGATCACAGATACGCAGTATTTT. It codes for CASSLAASITDTQYF.

The gene calls are TRBV27 and TRBJ2-7; perhaps TRBD1 as D (6 bases). CDR1 and CDR2 (germline): MNHEY, SMNVEV (reference sequence). This CDR3 spans 15 amino acids. Trimming cost V 2 bases and J 3 bases, with 14 bases left between them. DNA for the CDR3: TGTGCCAGCAGTTTAATATTGGGACAAGACTACGAGCAGTACTTC. Protein: CASSLILGQDYEQYF.

V and J are TRBV19 and TRBJ2-7, with 7 bases aligning to TRBD1. V was pared by 7 bases and J by 6 bases, with 9 bases of the junction left unmatched. CDR1 LNHDA and CDR2 SQIVND come from the germline V gene (reference sequence). This CDR3 has 13 amino acids. CDR3 nucleotides: TGTGCCAGTAAGGAGACAGGGATCGGCGAGCAGTACTTC. Translating it yields CASKETGIGEQYF. Full variable domain (remainder filled in from reference TRBV19 and TRBJ2-7): DGGITQSPKYLFRKEGQNVTLSCEQNLNHDAMYWYRQDPGQGLRLIYYSQIVNDFQKGDIAEGYSVSREKKESFPLTVTSAQKNPTAFYLCASKETGIGEQYFGPGTRLTVT.

The genes are TRBV6-1 and TRBJ1-1, with D maybe TRBD1 (6 bases). Germline loops: CDR1 MNHNS, CDR2 SASEGT. V was shortened by 4 bases and J by 0 bases, with 18 bases between the two germline ends. The CDR3 sequence is 17 residues long. The CDR3 reads CASSAQQGSRVNTEAFF. As DNA, the CDR3 is TGTGCCAGCAGTGCGCAACAGGGAAGTAGAGTGAACACTGAAGCTTTCTTT.

The rearrangement joins TRBV30 to TRBJ2-7; D unresolved. V lost 2 bases and J lost 5, with 10 bases in between. The germline V gene encodes CDR1 GTSNPN and CDR2 SVGIG (reference sequence). The CDR3 loop spans 12 amino acids. The CDR3 spells CAWSFGGNEQYF. The CDR3 coding sequence is TGTGCCTGGAGTTTTGGCGGAAACGAGCAGTACTTC.

V gene TRBV7-9 combines with J gene TRBJ2-5, with D perhaps matching TRBD1 or TRBD2 (5 bases each). The CDR3 spans 13 residues. Deletions cut 7 bases from V and 2 bases from J, with 11 bases between. The V gene's germline CDR1 is SEHNR and CDR2 FQNEAQ (reference sequence). The CDR3 loop reads CASISGAQETQYF. The CDR3 DNA reads TGTGCCAGCATTTCCGGGGCTCAAGAGACCCAGTACTTC.

The rearrangement joins TRBV30 to TRBJ2-5; D not resolved. Germline CDR1 reads GTSNPN; CDR2 reads SVGIG (reference sequence). Between the trimmed V and J ends, which lost 0 bases and 7 bases, there was a span of 24 bases. The CDR3 runs 17 residues. Here the CDR3 DNA reads TGTGCCTGGAGTGTACCGGGTACTTACTTAGTGAACTGGACCCAGTACTTC. Translating it yields CAWSVPGTYLVNWTQYF.

The chain couples TRBV2 to TRBJ2-3; the D is unclear. V was cut by 7 bases and J by 2 bases, with 10 bases left in between. Per germline, CDR1 SNHLY and CDR2 FYNNEI. The CDR3 loop spans 13 amino acids. The CDR3 protein is CASKSIITDTQYF. CDR3 nucleotides: TGTGCCAGCAAATCTATTATCACAGATACGCAGTATTTT.

This clone was counted once. The chain is built from TRBV6-5 and TRBJ2-5; D uncertain. CDR3 length equals 14 residues. The germline V gene encodes CDR1 MNHEY and CDR2 SVGAGI. The germline V and J ends were trimmed by 2 bases and 5 bases, with 12 bases remaining between them. The chain's CDR3 is CASSYGSSRETQYF. The CDR3 bases are TGTGCCAGCAGTTACGGCTCATCCCGGGAGACCCAGTACTTC.

The chain uses TRBV28 and TRBJ1-6; a weak D match, TRBD1 (6 bases). This CDR3 region has 14 residues. V shed 10 bases and J shed 9 bases, with 19 bases lying between them. Germline V gives CDR1 MDHEN, CDR2 SYDVKM. CDR3 region: CATKWGTGSSPLHF. CDR3 coding DNA: TGTGCCACCAAATGGGGAACAGGGAGTTCACCCCTCCACTTT.

This chain links TRBV5-6 with TRBJ2-7, with 7 bases lining up with TRBD2. The trim removed 0 bases at V and 7 bases at J, leaving 1 base unmatched. The CDR3 spans 12 residues. The germline gives CDR1 SGHDT, CDR2 YYEEEE. The CDR3 sequence: CASSLAGREQYF. In DNA, the CDR3 is TGTGCCAGCAGCTTGGCCGGGAGGGAGCAGTACTTC.

Here the CDR3 reads CASSPLGNNEQFF. CDR3 sequence (DNA): TGTGCCAGCTCACCCCTCGGCAACAATGAGCAGTTCTTC. This rearrangement joins TRBV18 to TRBJ2-1; D is unresolved. CDR3 length equals 13 residues. Trimming took off 3 bases at V and 5 bases at J, with 8 bases between the two ends. Per germline, CDR1 KGHSH and CDR2 LQKENI.

This clone was observed a handful of times. The chain couples TRBV19 to TRBJ1-5; D is undetermined. V shed 3 bases and J shed 2 bases, with 11 bases lying between them. The germline gives CDR1 LNHDA, CDR2 SQIVND (reference sequence). The CDR3 has 15 amino acids. CDR3 sequence reads: CASSIPGLGNQPQHF. The DNA of the CDR3 is TGTGCCAGTAGTATTCCCGGTCTTGGCAATCAGCCCCAGCATTTT.

The chain has TRBV7-9 and TRBJ1-4, with a weak D call TRBD1 (5 bases). This CDR3 comprises 17 residues. Germline lookup yields CDR1 SEHNR and CDR2 FQNEAQ (reference sequence). Trimming shortened V by 5 bases and J by 4 bases, and 20 bases separated the two germline ends. CDR3 sequence: CASSPYSGQGDNEKLFF. The CDR3 DNA reads as TGTGCCAGCAGCCCTTACTCTGGGCAGGGAGATAATGAAAAACTGTTTTTT.

The genes are TRBV14 and TRBJ1-5; 9 nucleotides line up with TRBD1. J lost 1 base, V lost 4 bases, and 2 bases had no gene match. Per germline, CDR1 SGHDN and CDR2 FVKESK. There are 15 residues in the CDR3. The CDR3 sequence is CASSLGQGSNQPQHF. In DNA, the CDR3 is TGTGCCAGCAGCCTGGGACAGGGCAGCAATCAGCCCCAGCATTTT.

V and J are TRBV10-1 and TRBJ1-5; TRBD1 aligns across 11 bases. CDR1 is WNHNN and CDR2 is SYGVQD in the germline V gene (reference sequence). The V and J ends lost 6 bases and 5 bases, in that order; junction bases with no gene match: 3. The CDR3 is made up of 14 amino acids. The DNA for the CDR3 is TGCGCCAGCAGCGGGACAGGGGGTGATCAGCCCCAGCATTTT. Translated: CASSGTGGDQPQHF.